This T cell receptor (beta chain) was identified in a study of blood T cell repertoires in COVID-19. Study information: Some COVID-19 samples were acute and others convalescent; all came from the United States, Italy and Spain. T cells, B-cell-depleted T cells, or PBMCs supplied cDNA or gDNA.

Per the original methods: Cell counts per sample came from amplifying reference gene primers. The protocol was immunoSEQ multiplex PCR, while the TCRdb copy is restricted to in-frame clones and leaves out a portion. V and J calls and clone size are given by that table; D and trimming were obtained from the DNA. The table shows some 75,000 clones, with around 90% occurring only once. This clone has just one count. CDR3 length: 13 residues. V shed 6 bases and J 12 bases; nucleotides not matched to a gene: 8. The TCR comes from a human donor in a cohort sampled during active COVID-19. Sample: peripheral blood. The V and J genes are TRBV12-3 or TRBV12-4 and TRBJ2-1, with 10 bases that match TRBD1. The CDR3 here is CASSPGQGPGQFF. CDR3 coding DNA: TGTGCCAGCAGCCCGGGACAGGGGCCTGGGCAGTTCTTC.